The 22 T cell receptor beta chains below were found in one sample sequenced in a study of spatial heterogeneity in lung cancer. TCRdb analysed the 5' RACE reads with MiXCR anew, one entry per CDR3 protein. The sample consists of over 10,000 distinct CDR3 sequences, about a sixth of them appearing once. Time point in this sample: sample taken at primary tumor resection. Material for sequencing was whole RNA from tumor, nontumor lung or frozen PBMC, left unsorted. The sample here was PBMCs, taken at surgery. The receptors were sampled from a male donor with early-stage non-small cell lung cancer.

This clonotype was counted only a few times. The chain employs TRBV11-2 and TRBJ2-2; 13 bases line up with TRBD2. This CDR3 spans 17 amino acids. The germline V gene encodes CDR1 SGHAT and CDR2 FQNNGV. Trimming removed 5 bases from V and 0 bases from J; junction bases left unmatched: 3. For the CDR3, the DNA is TGTGCCAGCAGCCCGACTAGCGGGAGGCCGAACACCGGGGAGCTGTTTTTT. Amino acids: CASSPTSGRPNTGELFF.

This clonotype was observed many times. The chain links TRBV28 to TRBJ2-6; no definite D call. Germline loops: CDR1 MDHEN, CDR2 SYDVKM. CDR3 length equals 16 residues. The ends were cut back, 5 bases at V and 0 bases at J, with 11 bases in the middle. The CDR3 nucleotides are TGTGCCAGCAGTCCCACACACCGCTCTGGGGCCAACGTCCTGACTTTC. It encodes CASSPTHRSGANVLTF.

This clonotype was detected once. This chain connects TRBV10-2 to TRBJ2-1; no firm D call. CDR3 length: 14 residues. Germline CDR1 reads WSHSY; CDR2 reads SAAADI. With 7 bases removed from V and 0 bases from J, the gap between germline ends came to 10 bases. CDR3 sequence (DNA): TGCGCCAGCAAAACGGAGCTCTCCTACAATGAGCAGTTCTTC. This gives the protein CASKTELSYNEQFF.

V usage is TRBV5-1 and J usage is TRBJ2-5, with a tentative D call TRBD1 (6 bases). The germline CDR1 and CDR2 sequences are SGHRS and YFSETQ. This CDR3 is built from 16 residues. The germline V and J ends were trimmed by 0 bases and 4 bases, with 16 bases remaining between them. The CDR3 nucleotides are TGCGCCAGCAGCTTGGAGGGCCAGGGGTTTGGAGAGACCCAGTACTTC. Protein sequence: CASSLEGQGFGETQYF.

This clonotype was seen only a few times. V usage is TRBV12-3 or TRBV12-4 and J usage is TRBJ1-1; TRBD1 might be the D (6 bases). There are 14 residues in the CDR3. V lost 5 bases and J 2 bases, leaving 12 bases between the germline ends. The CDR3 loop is CASSTGTTNTEAFF. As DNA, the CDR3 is TGTGCCAGCAGTACCGGGACAACCAACACTGAAGCTTTCTTT.

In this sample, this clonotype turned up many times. The CDR3 loop is CASSRQATNEKLFF. For the CDR3, the DNA is TGTGCCAGCAGCCGACAGGCAACTAATGAAAAACTGTTTTTT. V and J are TRBV6-1 and TRBJ1-4; possibly TRBD1 for D (6 bases). Trimming removed 6 bases from V and 0 bases from J, with 8 bases in between. The CDR3 contains 14 residues. Germline assignment: CDR1 MNHNS and CDR2 SASEGT.

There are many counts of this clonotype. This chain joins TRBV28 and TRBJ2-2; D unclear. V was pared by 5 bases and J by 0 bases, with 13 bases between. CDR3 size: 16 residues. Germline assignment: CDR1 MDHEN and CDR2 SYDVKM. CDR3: CASSILTTPNTGELFF. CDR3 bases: TGTGCCAGCAGTATCCTGACCACACCGAACACCGGGGAGCTGTTTTTT.

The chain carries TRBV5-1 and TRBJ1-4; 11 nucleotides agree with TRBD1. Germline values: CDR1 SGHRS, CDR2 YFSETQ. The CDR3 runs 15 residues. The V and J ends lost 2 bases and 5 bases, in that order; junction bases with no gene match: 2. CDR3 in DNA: TGCGCCAGCAGCTTCCGGGACAGGGGGAATGAAAAACTGTTTTTT. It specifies CASSFRDRGNEKLFF.

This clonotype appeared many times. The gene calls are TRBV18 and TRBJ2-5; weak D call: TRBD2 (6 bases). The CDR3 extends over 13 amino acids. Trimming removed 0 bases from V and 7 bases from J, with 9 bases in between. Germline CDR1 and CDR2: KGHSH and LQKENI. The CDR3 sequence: CASSPPSAGTQYF. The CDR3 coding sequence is TGTGCCAGCTCACCACCGTCAGCGGGGACCCAGTACTTC.

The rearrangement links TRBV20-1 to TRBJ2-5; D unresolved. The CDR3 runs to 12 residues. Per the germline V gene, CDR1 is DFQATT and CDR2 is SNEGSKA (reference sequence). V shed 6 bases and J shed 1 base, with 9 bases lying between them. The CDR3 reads CSAREGQETQYF. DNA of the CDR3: TGCAGTGCAAGGGAAGGCCAAGAGACCCAGTACTTC.

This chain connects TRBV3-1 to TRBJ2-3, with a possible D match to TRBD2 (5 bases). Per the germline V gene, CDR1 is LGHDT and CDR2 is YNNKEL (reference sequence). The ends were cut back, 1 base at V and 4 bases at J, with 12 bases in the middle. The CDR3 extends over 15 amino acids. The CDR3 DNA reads TGTGCCAGCAGCCAAGTTCACGGGGTCCCAGATACGCAGTATTTT. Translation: CASSQVHGVPDTQYF.

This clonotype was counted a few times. CDR3 sequence reads: CASSLGTVGTYNEQFF. CDR3 bases: TGTGCCAGCAGCCTCGGGACAGTGGGTACATACAATGAGCAGTTCTTC. J is TRBJ2-1 and V is TRBV7-8, with 7 bases lining up with TRBD1. This CDR3 is 16 amino acids long. With V trimmed by 5 bases and J by 4 bases, 11 bases remained unmatched. Germline CDR1 SGHVS, CDR2 FQNEAQ.

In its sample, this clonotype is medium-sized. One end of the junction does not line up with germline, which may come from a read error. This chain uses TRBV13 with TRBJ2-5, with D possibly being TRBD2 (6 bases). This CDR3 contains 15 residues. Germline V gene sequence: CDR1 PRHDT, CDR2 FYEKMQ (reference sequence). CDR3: CASSVGGDLKETQYF. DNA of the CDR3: TGTGCCAGCAGCGTAGGAGGGGACCTCAAGGAGACCCAGTACTTC.

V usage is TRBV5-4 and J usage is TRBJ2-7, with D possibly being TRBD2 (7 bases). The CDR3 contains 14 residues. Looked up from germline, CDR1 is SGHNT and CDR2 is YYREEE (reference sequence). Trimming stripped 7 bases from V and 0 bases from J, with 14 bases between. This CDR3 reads CASHQAGHSYEQYF. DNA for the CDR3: TGTGCCAGCCATCAAGCGGGACACTCCTACGAGCAGTACTTC. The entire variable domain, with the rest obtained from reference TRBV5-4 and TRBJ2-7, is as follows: ETGVTQSPTHLIKTRGQQVTLRCSSQSGHNTVSWYQQALGQGPQFIFQYYREEENGRGNFPPRFSGLQFPNYSSELNVNALELDDSALYLCASHQAGHSYEQYFGPGTRLTVT.

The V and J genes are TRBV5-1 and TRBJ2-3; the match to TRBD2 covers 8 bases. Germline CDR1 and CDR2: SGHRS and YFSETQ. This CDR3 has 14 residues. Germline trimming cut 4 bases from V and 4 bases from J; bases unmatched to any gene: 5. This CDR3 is CASSRAGVADTQYF. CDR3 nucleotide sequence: TGCGCCAGCAGCCGAGCGGGAGTAGCAGATACGCAGTATTTT.

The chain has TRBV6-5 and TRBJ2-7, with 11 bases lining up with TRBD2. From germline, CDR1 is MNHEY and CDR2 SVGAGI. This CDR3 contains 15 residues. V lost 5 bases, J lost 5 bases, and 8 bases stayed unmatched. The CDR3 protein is CASSLITSGSNEQYF. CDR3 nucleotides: TGTGCCAGCAGTCTAATTACTAGCGGGAGTAACGAGCAGTACTTC.

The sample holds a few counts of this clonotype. In DNA form, the CDR3 reads TGTGCAAGTCGCTCCCCAGACGGACAGGTCAGCACTGAAGCTTTCTTT. It specifies CASRSPDGQVSTEAFF. This chain links TRBV12-2 with TRBJ1-1; the D call of TRBD1 is as the table states it, not checked on the DNA. TRBV12-2 has pseudogene status. This CDR3 contains 16 residues.

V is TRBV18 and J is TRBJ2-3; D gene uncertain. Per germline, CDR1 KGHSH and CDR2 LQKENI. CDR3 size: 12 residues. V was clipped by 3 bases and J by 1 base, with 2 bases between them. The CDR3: CASSPGTDTQYF. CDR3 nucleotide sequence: TGTGCCAGCTCACCGGGCACAGATACGCAGTATTTT.

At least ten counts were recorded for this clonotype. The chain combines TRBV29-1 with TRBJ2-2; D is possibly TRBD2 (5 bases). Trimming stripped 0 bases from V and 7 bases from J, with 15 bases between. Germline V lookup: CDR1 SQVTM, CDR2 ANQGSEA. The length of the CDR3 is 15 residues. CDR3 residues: CSVEELRTGRGELFF. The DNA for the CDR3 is TGCAGCGTTGAAGAGCTACGGACTGGACGCGGGGAGCTGTTTTTT.

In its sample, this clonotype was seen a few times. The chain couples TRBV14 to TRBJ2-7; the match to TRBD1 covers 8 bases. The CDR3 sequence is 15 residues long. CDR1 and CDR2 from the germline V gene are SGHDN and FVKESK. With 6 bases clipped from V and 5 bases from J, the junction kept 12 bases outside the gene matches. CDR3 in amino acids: CASRADRAVNNEQYF. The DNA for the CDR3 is TGTGCCAGCAGGGCGGACAGGGCTGTGAATAACGAGCAGTACTTC.

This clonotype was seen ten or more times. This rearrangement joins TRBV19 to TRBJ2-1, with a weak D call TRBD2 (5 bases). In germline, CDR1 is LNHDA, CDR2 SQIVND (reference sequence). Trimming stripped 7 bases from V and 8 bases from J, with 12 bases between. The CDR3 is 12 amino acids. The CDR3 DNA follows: TGTGCCAGTACCACTAGATACCATGAGCAGTTCTTC. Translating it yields CASTTRYHEQFF.

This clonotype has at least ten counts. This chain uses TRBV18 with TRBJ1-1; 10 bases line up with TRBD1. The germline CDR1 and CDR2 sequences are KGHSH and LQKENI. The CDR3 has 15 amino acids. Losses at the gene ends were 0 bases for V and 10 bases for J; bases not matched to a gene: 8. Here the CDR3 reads CASSPPSGTGVLAFF. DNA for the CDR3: TGTGCCAGCTCACCACCTTCCGGGACAGGGGTTCTAGCTTTCTTT.